This T cell receptor beta chain stems from a study of CD8 T cells in Susac syndrome. With random hexamers, about 0.5 to 1 ug RNA was reverse transcribed. The immunoSEQ assay covered 54 Vbeta and 13 Jbeta segments for CDR3. One entry per CDR3 protein results from TCRdb running MiXCR on the immunoSEQ multiplex PCR reads. This sample yields about 100,000 distinct CDR3 sequences, of which 90% to 95% are seen a single time; roughly 0.32% belongs to the top ten. The authors carried out high-throughput sequencing of TCR beta. They applied it to CD8+ and CD4+ T cells obtained from blood. Negative isolation was applied to CD8+ and CD4+ T cells, and FACS enrichment was applied to TEMRA cells. Details on this clonotype: Its antigen is undetermined.

V was shortened by 4 bases and J by 9 bases, with 19 bases between the two germline ends. Germline-derived CDR1 and CDR2 are SGDLS and YYNGEE. The CDR3 length is 14 residues. General study results and limits: Individuals included in the TCR sequencing and HLA analysis were acknowledged by the study to be relatively few in number.

The chain carries TRBV9 and TRBJ1-2; D not certain. This clonotype originated in a human donor in good health. The specimen sequenced was CD8+ T cells from PBMCs. The CDR3 protein is CASSLKREDSRYTF. CDR3 nucleotide sequence: TGTGCCAGCAGCCTAAAACGGGAAGATAGTCGCTACACCTTC.